A selection of T cell receptor beta chains follows, all from one sample in a study of blood T cell repertoires in COVID-19. Assay used: immunoSEQ multiplex PCR; TCRdb lists only in-frame clones, some missing. Of over 200,000 clones listed, about 86% are singletons. Sequencing used peripheral blood. The receptors here all came from an older man with acute or convalescent COVID-19. CDR3s leave out the opening cysteine and the closing phenylalanine or tryptophan. A D gene is named only where the DNA matches it firmly. A row's size may be missing; if present it is once, few, many or a size class.

once	-	TRBV28	TRBJ2-1	ASSLPGGGGLSSYNEQF
-	TRBD2	TRBV3-1/TRBV3-2	TRBJ2-5	ASSQGWAGGQETQY
-	-	TRBV14	TRBJ2-7	ASSRSGHLYEQY
once	-	TRBV3-1/TRBV3-2	TRBJ2-2	ASSQRQGTGELF
few	TRBD1	TRBV10-1	TRBJ2-5	ASSRDSQETQY
-	TRBD2	TRBV7-3	TRBJ2-7	ASSLGPGGEQY
once	TRBD2	TRBV19	TRBJ2-5	ASSIGGLAGGETQY
-	TRBD2	TRBV5-4	TRBJ2-7	ASSRTSTYEQY
-	TRBD2	TRBV14	TRBJ2-3	ASSRGTSGIGSTDTQY
-	TRBD1	TRBV10-2	TRBJ2-7	ASRETGGSYEQY
-	-	TRBV6-5	TRBJ1-1	ASSRVGRVTTEAF
few	-	TRBV7-8	TRBJ2-7	ASSYRDDYEQY
-	TRBD2	TRBV19	TRBJ2-5	ASSMGAGVETQY
-	TRBD2	TRBV7-3	TRBJ2-7	ASSSGTRAGEQY
-	-	TRBV11-2	TRBJ2-1	ASSLSRGTYNEQF
-	-	TRBV6-5	TRBJ1-2	ASTTPGGGGYT
-	-	TRBV10-3	TRBJ2-1	AITQENYNEQF
-	-	TRBV30	TRBJ1-2	AWSPGYGYT
-	-	TRBV28	TRBJ2-1	ASSLVTAMNEQF
-	TRBD2	TRBV24-1	TRBJ2-1	ATSVMSGSSVEQF
-	-	TRBV3-1/TRBV3-2	TRBJ2-5	ASSQDGTRETQY
-	TRBD1	TRBV5-1	TRBJ2-1	ASSADRGNEQF
-	-	TRBV3-1/TRBV3-2	TRBJ1-1	ASSQPQGNTEAF
-	TRBD2	TRBV2	TRBJ2-4	ASSPPSGGNGIQY
-	TRBD1	TRBV18	TRBJ1-1	ASSPPNLDRGRTEAF
-	-	TRBV4-1	TRBJ2-5	ASSQTLREVRTQY
-	TRBD2	TRBV2	TRBJ2-7	ASSDTSGRNEQY
-	-	TRBV24-1	TRBJ2-1	ATSDGTRGFGYNEQF
-	TRBD1	TRBV15	TRBJ2-7	ATSRGGTDYEQY
-	TRBD1	TRBV5-1	TRBJ2-7	ASSLAPGQVLYEQY
-	TRBD1	TRBV7-2	TRBJ2-1	ASSPDRGLYEQF
-	-	TRBV19	TRBJ2-5	ASRGGGLRTGQETQY
-	-	TRBV7-9	TRBJ1-2	ASNQLPSGYGYT
-	-	TRBV28	TRBJ1-5	ASAGELGSQPQH
-	TRBD2	TRBV19	TRBJ2-3	ASSSKLAGGLDTQY
-	-	TRBV6-2/TRBV6-3	TRBJ1-2	ASSSRTASVLYGYT
-	-	TRBV3-1/TRBV3-2	TRBJ1-1	ASSQGDFNTEAF
once	-	TRBV9	TRBJ2-7	ASSVAGSPYEQY
-	-	TRBV2	TRBJ2-5	ASRGAPGETQY
once	-	TRBV28	TRBJ1-5	ASRTLNRDSNQPQH
-	TRBD2	TRBV5-1	TRBJ2-1	ASSLDLLAGINEQF
-	-	TRBV6-5	TRBJ2-5	ASVDSGAWEETQY
-	-	TRBV5-1	TRBJ2-7	ASGEGGGAYEQY
-	TRBD1	TRBV7-8	TRBJ1-3	ASSLDGVGTVGNTIY
-	TRBD2	TRBV7-3	TRBJ2-2	ASSLVAGGNTGELF
-	-	TRBV5-4	TRBJ2-1	ASSSGGGSSYNEQF
-	TRBD1	TRBV7-9	TRBJ1-4	ASSSGQNNEKLF
-	TRBD1	TRBV6-1	TRBJ1-6	ASSEEVWDRANSPLH
-	TRBD1	TRBV11-1	TRBJ2-7	ASRRGTGNEQY
-	-	TRBV27	TRBJ2-5	VSSLAGGTAQETQY
-	TRBD1	TRBV27	TRBJ1-2	ASSRGQGGYGYT